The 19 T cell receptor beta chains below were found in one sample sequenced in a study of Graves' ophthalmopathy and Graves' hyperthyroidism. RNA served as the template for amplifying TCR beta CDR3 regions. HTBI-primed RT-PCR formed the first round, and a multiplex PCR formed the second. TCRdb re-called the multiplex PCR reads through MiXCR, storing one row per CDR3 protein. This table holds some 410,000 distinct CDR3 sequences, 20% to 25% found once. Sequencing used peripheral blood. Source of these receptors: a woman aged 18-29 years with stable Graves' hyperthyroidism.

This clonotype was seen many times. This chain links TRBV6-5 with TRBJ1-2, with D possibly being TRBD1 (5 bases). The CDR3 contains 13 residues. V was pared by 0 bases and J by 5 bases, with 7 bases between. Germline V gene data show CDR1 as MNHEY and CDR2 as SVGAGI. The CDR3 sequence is CASSYSRGYGYTF. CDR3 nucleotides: TGTGCCAGCAGTTACTCGAGGGGATATGGCTACACCTTC.

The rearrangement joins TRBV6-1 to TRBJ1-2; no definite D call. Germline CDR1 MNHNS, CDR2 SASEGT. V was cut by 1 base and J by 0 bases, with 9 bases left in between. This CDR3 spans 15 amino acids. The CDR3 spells CASSEEGNANYGYTF. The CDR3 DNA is TGTGCCAGCAGTGAAGAAGGGAATGCTAACTATGGCTACACCTTC.

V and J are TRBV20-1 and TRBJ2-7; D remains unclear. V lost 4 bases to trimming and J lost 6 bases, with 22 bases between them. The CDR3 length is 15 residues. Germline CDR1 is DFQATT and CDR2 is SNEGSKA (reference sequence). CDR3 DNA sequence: TGCAGTGCTACCCAACTTCCCACTTGGTCAGGCGAGCAGTACTTC. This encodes CSATQLPTWSGEQYF.

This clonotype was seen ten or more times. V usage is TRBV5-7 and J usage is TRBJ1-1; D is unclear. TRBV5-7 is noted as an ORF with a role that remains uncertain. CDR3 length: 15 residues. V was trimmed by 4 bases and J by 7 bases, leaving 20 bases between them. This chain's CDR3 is CASSPPLRRFGEAFF. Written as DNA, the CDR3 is TGTGCCAGCAGCCCCCCCCTTAGAAGGTTCGGTGAAGCTTTCTTT.

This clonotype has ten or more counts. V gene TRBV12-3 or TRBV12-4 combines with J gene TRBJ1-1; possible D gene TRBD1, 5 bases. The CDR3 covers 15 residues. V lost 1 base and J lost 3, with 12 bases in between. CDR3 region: CASSLGGRIDTEAFF. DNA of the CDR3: TGTGCCAGCAGTTTAGGGGGACGGATTGACACTGAAGCTTTCTTT.

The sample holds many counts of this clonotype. As DNA, the CDR3 is TGCAGTGCTAGAGATGATCGGACAGGGGTCGAGCAGTACTTC. Translating it yields CSARDDRTGVEQYF. The chain links TRBV20-1 to TRBJ2-7, with 9 bases lining up with TRBD1. V was pared by 0 bases and J by 6 bases, with 6 bases of the junction left unmatched. Germline CDR1 is DFQATT and CDR2 is SNEGSKA (reference sequence). This CDR3 spans 14 amino acids.

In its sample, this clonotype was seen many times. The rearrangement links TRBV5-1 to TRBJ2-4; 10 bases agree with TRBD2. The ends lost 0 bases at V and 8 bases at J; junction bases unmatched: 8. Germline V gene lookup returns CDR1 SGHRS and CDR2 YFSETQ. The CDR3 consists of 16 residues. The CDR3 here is CASSLGTSGIMDIQYF. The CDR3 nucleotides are TGCGCCAGCAGCTTGGGTACTAGCGGGATAATGGACATTCAGTACTTC. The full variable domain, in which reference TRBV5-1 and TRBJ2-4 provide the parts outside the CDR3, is KAGVTQTPRYLIKTRGQQVTLSCSPISGHRSVSWYQQTPGQGLQFLFEYFSETQRNKGNFPGRFSGRQFSNSRSEMNVSTLELGDSALYLCASSLGTSGIMDIQYFGAGTRLSVL.

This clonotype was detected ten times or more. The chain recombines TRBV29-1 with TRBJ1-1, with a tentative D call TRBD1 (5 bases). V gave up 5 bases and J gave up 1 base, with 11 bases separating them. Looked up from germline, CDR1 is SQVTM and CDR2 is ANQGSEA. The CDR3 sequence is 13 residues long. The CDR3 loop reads CSVPDTENTEAFF. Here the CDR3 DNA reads TGCAGCGTTCCGGACACCGAGAACACTGAAGCTTTCTTT.

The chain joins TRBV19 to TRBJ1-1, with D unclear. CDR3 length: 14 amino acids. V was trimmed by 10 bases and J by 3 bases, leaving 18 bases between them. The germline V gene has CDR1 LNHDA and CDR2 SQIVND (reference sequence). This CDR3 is CATRGRTGDTEAFF. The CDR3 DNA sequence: TGTGCCACCAGAGGACGGACTGGGGACACTGAAGCTTTCTTT.

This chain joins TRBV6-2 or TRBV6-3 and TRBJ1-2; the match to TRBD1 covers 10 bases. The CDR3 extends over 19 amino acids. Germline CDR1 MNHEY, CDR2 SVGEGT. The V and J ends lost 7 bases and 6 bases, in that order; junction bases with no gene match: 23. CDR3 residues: CASMVTNIFRTGGRNGYTF. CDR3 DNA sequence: TGTGCCAGCATGGTTACTAATATTTTCCGGACAGGGGGAAGGAATGGCTACACCTTC.

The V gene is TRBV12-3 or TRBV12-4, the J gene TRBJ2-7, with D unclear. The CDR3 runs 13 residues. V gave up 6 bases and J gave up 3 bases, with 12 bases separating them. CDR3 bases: TGTGCCAGCAGCCCCTCCGGTTTCTACGAGCAGTACTTC. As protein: CASSPSGFYEQYF.

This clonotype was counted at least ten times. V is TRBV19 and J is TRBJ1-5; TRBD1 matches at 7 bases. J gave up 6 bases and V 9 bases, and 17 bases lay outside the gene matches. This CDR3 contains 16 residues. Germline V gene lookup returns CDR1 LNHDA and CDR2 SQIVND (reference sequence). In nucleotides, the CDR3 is TGTGCCAGCTCGGGCGGCGCCAACAGGGGAGGTCAGCCCCAGCATTTT. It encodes CASSGGANRGGQPQHF.

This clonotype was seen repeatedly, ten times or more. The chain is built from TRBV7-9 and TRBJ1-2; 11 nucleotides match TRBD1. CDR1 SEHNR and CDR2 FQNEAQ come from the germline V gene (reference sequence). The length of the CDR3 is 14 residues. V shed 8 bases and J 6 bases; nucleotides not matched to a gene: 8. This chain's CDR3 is CASGQGALSNGYTF. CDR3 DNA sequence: TGTGCCAGCGGACAGGGGGCGCTGTCAAATGGCTACACCTTC.

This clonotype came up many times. The CDR3 DNA follows: TGTGCCAGCAGTCCAGACACAGGGGGCGGCAATCAGCCCCAGCATTTT. Protein product: CASSPDTGGGNQPQHF. V gene TRBV28 combines with J gene TRBJ1-5, with 9 bases identical to TRBD1. The trim removed 5 bases at V and 2 bases at J, leaving 7 bases unmatched. CDR3 size: 16 residues. Germline V gene lookup returns CDR1 MDHEN and CDR2 SYDVKM.

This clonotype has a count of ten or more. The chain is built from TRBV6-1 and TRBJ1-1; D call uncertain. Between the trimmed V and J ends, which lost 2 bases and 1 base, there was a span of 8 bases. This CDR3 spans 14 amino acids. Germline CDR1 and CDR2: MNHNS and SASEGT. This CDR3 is CASSESRQNTEAFF. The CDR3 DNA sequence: TGTGCCAGCAGTGAATCCAGACAGAACACTGAAGCTTTCTTT.

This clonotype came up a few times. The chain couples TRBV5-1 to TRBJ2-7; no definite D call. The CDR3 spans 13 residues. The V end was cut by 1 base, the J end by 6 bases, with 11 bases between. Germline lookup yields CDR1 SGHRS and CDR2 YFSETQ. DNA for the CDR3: TGCGCCAGCAGCTTGTTGGGTCAACGCGAGCAGTACTTC. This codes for CASSLLGQREQYF.

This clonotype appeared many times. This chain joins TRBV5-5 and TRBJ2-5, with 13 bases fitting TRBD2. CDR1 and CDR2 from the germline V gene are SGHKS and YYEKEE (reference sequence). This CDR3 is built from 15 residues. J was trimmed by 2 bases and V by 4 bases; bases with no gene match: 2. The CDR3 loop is CASSMTSGRQETQYF. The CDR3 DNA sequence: TGTGCCAGCAGCATGACTAGCGGGAGGCAAGAGACCCAGTACTTC.

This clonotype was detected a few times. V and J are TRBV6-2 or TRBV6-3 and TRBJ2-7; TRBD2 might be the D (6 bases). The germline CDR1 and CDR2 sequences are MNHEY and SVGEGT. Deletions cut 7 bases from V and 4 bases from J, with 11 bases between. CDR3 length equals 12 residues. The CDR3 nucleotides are TGTGCCAGCACCCGGGGGATATACGAGCAGTACTTC. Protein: CASTRGIYEQYF.

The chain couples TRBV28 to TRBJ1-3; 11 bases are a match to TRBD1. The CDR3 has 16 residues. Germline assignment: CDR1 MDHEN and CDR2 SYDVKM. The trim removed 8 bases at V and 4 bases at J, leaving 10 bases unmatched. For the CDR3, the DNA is TGTGCCAGCGGAACCTCTGGGACAGGGGGGGGAAACACCATATATTTT. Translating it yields CASGTSGTGGGNTIYF.